Listed here is a single TCR beta chain. Amplification of the TCR beta CDR3 regions used RNA transcripts (as template). A first-round RT-PCR used HTBI primers, followed by a second-round multiplex PCR. TCRdb processed the multiplex PCR reads anew with MiXCR; each CDR3 protein has one entry. The table has hundreds of thousands of distinct CDR3 sequences, about a fifth seen once. The data were obtained in a study of Graves' ophthalmopathy and Graves' hyperthyroidism. This CDR3 region has 14 residues. With 6 bases clipped from V and 10 bases from J, the junction kept 12 bases outside the gene matches. Germline CDR1 and CDR2: MNHNS and SASEGT. Participants with hyperthyroidism, aged 18 to 65, were newly diagnosed with under 2 months' duration.

The specimen sequenced was peripheral blood. The origin of this receptor is a young woman with stable Graves' hyperthyroidism. Some clones in this sample may be carry-over from other donors' samples. The V call is TRBV6-1, the J call TRBJ1-2; TRBD1 matches 9 bases. The CDR3 coding sequence is TGTGCCAGCAGCCTACCGGGACAGGGTGTGGTCTACACCTTC. This gives the protein CASSLPGQGVVYTF.